These 27 T cell receptor beta chains were sequenced from one sample in a study of T cells in women clearing cervical HPV infection. Sequencing was performed with immunoSEQ multiplex PCR; in TCRdb, only in-frame clones are kept and a portion is missing. Its table lists tens of thousands of clones. The sequencing input was blood buffy coat. Source of these receptors: a woman aged 18 to 75 with a cervical HPV16 infection that either progressed to CIN3+ or cleared (not recorded which).

As concerns this clone: The sequence runs out 3 residues before the end of the CDR3; the remainder is reconstructed from the germline J gene. The chain is built from TRBV18 and TRBJ2-5; 9 bases fit TRBD1. Per the germline V gene, CDR1 is KGHSH and CDR2 is LQKENI. With V trimmed by 4 bases and J by 5 bases, 8 bases remained unmatched. The CDR3 contains 15 residues. The part of the CDR3 DNA that was read is TGTGCCAGCTCACAAACAGGGGGCCTCGGGGAGACC. Encoded protein: CASSQTGGLGET. The entire CDR3 sequence reads CASSQTGGLGETQYF.

Points on this clone: Read data end 3 residues before the CDR3 end; the end is taken from the germline J gene. The chain uses TRBV6-2 or TRBV6-3 and TRBJ2-2; TRBD1 matches 7 bases. J gave up 5 bases and V 7 bases, and 16 bases lay outside the gene matches. The CDR3 length is 17 residues. From germline, CDR1 is MNHEY and CDR2 SVGEGT. The CDR3 region is CASTYSDRLNPTGELFF. The sequenced CDR3 bases are TGTGCCAGCACCTATTCGGACAGGCTTAATCCAACCGGGGAG.

Worth noting for this clone: The read ends 3 residues shy of where the CDR3 ends; the end is completed using the germline J gene. The chain combines TRBV7-8 with TRBJ1-6; unclear D gene. The germline V gene encodes CDR1 SGHVS and CDR2 FQNEAQ. The V end was cut by 2 bases, the J end by 10 bases, with 9 bases between. The CDR3 extends over 13 amino acids. The CDR3: CASSLPGRSPLHF. The sequenced CDR3 bases are TGTGCCAGCAGCTTACCGGGGAGATCACCC.

A note on this clone: Read data end 3 residues before the CDR3 end; the end is taken from the germline J gene. The genes are TRBV5-1 and TRBJ1-4, with D hard to call. Germline CDR1 is SGHRS and CDR2 is YFSETQ. Between the trimmed V and J ends, which lost 0 bases and 7 bases, there was a span of 16 bases. The CDR3 loop spans 16 amino acids. Partial CDR3 DNA: TGCGCCAGCAGCTTGGAGCCAGGCCGAGGAAGTGAAAAA. It encodes CASSLEPGRGSEK. The complete CDR3 reads CASSLEPGRGSEKLFF.

Remarks on this clone: The read terminates 3 residues ahead of where the CDR3 ends, so the germline J gene completes it. The chain carries TRBV11-2 and TRBJ1-2; D gene ambiguous. This CDR3 comprises 14 residues. Germline lookup yields CDR1 SGHAT and CDR2 FQNNGV. The CDR3 here is CASSSPRRLSGYTF. The CDR3 DNA, read in part, is TGTGCCAGCAGCTCCCCTAGACGCCTCAGCGGC.

A note on this clone: Coverage ceases 3 residues before the CDR3 finishes, and the germline J gene fills in the end. The chain recombines TRBV9 with TRBJ1-2; 8 bases fit TRBD1. The germline CDR1 and CDR2 sequences are SGDLS and YYNGEE. With V trimmed by 6 bases and J by 6 bases, 13 bases remained unmatched. This CDR3 spans 15 amino acids. The CDR3 sequence: CASTRSDRGDDGYTF. The CDR3 DNA, read in part, is TGTGCCAGCACCCGCTCCGACAGGGGCGATGATGGC.

Comment on this clone: The germline gene is not matched at one end of the junction; a read error may be the cause. The read comes to an end 3 residues before the CDR3 does, leaving the germline J gene to fill in the end. The chain joins TRBV4-2 to TRBJ1-1, with D unclear. The CDR3 has 15 residues. In germline, CDR1 is LGHNA, CDR2 YNFKEQ. CDR3 DNA, as far as it was read: TGCGCCAGCAGCCAACCCTCGTCGGAGCGCGCGGGG. This translates into CASSQPSSERAG. The complete CDR3 reads CASSQPSSERAGAFF.

A remark on this clone: The read comes to an end 3 residues before the CDR3 does, leaving the germline J gene to fill in the end. V is TRBV13 and J is TRBJ2-7; 10 nucleotides agree with TRBD2. After removal of 3 bases from V and 0 bases from J, the junction contained 8 bases not matched to a gene. The CDR3 covers 17 residues. Germline lookup yields CDR1 PRHDT and CDR2 FYEKMQ (reference sequence). This CDR3 is CASSFVAGGLSSYEQYF. Incomplete CDR3 DNA: TGTGCCAGCAGCTTCGTAGCGGGAGGTCTTAGCTCCTACGAG.

A word on this clone: Read data end 3 residues before the CDR3 end; the end is taken from the germline J gene. V and J are TRBV29-1 and TRBJ2-7; 9 bases line up with TRBD1. Losses at the gene ends were 8 bases for V and 6 bases for J; bases not matched to a gene: 11. CDR1 is SQVTM and CDR2 is ANQGSEA in the germline V gene. The length of the CDR3 is 13 residues. Incomplete CDR3 DNA: TGCAGCCCAGCCGGGACAGGGAGTAGCGAG. Translated: CSPAGTGSSE. The whole CDR3 sequence is CSPAGTGSSEQYF.

Comments on this clone: With the read ending 3 residues before the CDR3 end, the germline J gene is used to fill in that end. The rearrangement joins TRBV7-2 to TRBJ2-2, with D tentatively TRBD2 (6 bases). This CDR3 spans 15 amino acids. Germline V gene data show CDR1 as SGHTA and CDR2 as FQGNSA. Trimming took off 1 base at V and 8 bases at J, with 14 bases between the two ends. CDR3 bases read: TGTGCCAGCAGCTTAGTTCCTCTAGCGAGGGGGGAG. Amino acid sequence: CASSLVPLARGE. The full-length CDR3 reads as CASSLVPLARGELFF.

Of note for this clone: With the read ending 3 residues before the CDR3 end, the germline J gene is used to fill in that end. The rearrangement uses TRBV29-1 and TRBJ1-1; D is undetermined. The length of the CDR3 is 13 residues. CDR1 is SQVTM and CDR2 is ANQGSEA in the germline V gene. Trimming left V 2 bases short and J 7 bases short, with 14 bases between. The DNA read from the CDR3 is TGCAGCGTTGAACCCCCGGGGTCAGGTGAA. Amino acid sequence: CSVEPPGSGE. From start to end, the CDR3 is CSVEPPGSGEAFF.

CDR3 region: CAISPGESEQFF. The sequenced CDR3 bases are TGTGCCATCAGCCCGGGGGAGTCTGAG. J is TRBJ2-1 and V is TRBV10-3, with D possibly TRBD2 on 6 matching bases. The read terminates 3 residues ahead of where the CDR3 ends, so the germline J gene completes it. The CDR3 runs 12 residues. The germline V gene encodes CDR1 ENHRY and CDR2 SYGVKD. V gave up 6 bases and J gave up 9 bases, with 12 bases separating them.

As concerns this clone: The read terminates 3 residues ahead of where the CDR3 ends, so the germline J gene completes it. Other DNA sequences in this sample translate to the same CDR3. The gene calls are TRBV11-2 and TRBJ2-5; D possibly corresponds to TRBD2 (6 bases). The CDR3 is made up of 15 amino acids. The V end lost 6 bases, the J end lost 5 bases, and 19 bases lay between the germline ends. Germline V gene sequence: CDR1 SGHAT, CDR2 FQNNGV. The CDR3 is CASSLNSGFQETQYF. The CDR3 bases that were read are TGTGCCAGCAGTCTGAATAGCGGCTTCCAGGAGACC.

The DNA read from the CDR3 is TGTGCCATCAGGACAGGTCTGGACTCACCC. This codes for CAIRTGLDSP. The whole CDR3 protein reads CAIRTGLDSPLHF. The V gene is TRBV10-3, the J gene TRBJ1-6; tentative D call: TRBD1 (6 bases). The read ends 3 residues early relative to the CDR3; the germline J gene fills the gap. The CDR3 is made up of 13 amino acids. Trimming removed 6 bases from V and 10 bases from J, with 13 bases in between. Germline CDR1 reads ENHRY; CDR2 reads SYGVKD.

As for this clone: Coverage ceases 3 residues before the CDR3 finishes, and the germline J gene fills in the end. The chain combines TRBV5-1 with TRBJ2-3, with no clear D. V lost 0 bases and J 2 bases, leaving 7 bases between the germline ends. Germline loops: CDR1 SGHRS, CDR2 YFSETQ. The CDR3 sequence is 14 residues long. CDR3: CASSLVTDTDTQYF. The CDR3 DNA, read in part, is TGCGCCAGCAGCTTGGTGACTGACACAGATACG. The whole variable domain, filled in from reference TRBV5-1 and TRBJ2-3, reads KAGVTQTPRYLIKTRGQQVTLSCSPISGHRSVSWYQQTPGQGLQFLFEYFSETQRNKGNFPGRFSGRQFSNSRSEMNVSTLELGDSALYLCASSLVTDTDTQYFGPGTRLTVL.

The part of the CDR3 DNA that was read is TGTGCCAGCAGCTGGGGGACAGGGTCTAATGAAAAA. As protein: CASSWGTGSNEK. The CDR3 in its entirety is CASSWGTGSNEKLFF. This chain joins TRBV7-2 and TRBJ1-4; 9 nucleotides agree with TRBD1. The DNA ends 3 residues before the CDR3 does, and the rest of the CDR3 is filled in from the germline J gene. Germline values: CDR1 SGHTA, CDR2 FQGNSA. This CDR3 has 15 residues. After removal of 4 bases from V and 3 bases from J, the junction contained 3 bases not matched to a gene.

On this clone: With the read ending 3 residues before the CDR3 end, the germline J gene is used to fill in that end. V and J are TRBV28 and TRBJ1-5; D not certain. The germline gives CDR1 MDHEN, CDR2 SYDVKM. The CDR3 covers 16 residues. Trimming took off 4 bases at V and 1 base at J, with 14 bases between the two ends. CDR3 protein: CASSSNGAVSNQPQHF. The sequenced part of the CDR3 DNA is TGTGCCAGCAGTTCTAATGGAGCGGTAAGCAATCAGCCC.

Concerning this clone: The CDR3 end is not reached by the read, which stops 3 residues before it; the germline J gene fills it in. This chain joins TRBV20-1 and TRBJ1-1; D might be TRBD1 (5 bases). The CDR3 loop spans 15 amino acids. Trimming shortened V by 5 bases and J by 3 bases, and 19 bases separated the two germline ends. The germline CDR1 and CDR2 sequences are DFQATT and SNEGSKA (reference sequence). This chain's CDR3 is CSARSYGGTDTEAFF. Partial CDR3 DNA: TGCAGTGCTCGATCTTACGGGGGAACGGACACTGAA.

For this clone: With the read ending 3 residues before the CDR3 end, the germline J gene is used to fill in that end. The chain is built from TRBV6-1 and TRBJ2-1, with TRBD2 matching 8 bases. This CDR3 region has 15 residues. The germline V gene has CDR1 MNHNS and CDR2 SASEGT. The V and J ends lost 3 bases and 3 bases, in that order; junction bases with no gene match: 4. The DNA read from the CDR3 is TGTGCCAGCAGTGATCGAACTAGCGGCTACAATGAG. Translation: CASSDRTSGYNE. The CDR3 in its entirety is CASSDRTSGYNEQFF.

As regards this clone: The read ends 3 residues shy of where the CDR3 ends; the end is completed using the germline J gene. The genes are TRBV11-3 and TRBJ2-5; no clear D gene. This CDR3 is built from 13 residues. The V end lost 5 bases, the J end lost 2 bases, and 9 bases lay between the germline ends. Germline CDR1 is SGHNT and CDR2 is YENEEA. The chain's CDR3 is CASSRTTQETQYF. The DNA read from the CDR3 is TGTGCCAGCAGCCGCACAACGCAAGAGACC.

CDR3 bases read: TGTGCCAGTAGTAGGGACAGGGAACCG. It codes for CASSRDREP. The CDR3 as a whole reads CASSRDREPQYF. The genes are TRBV19 and TRBJ2-3; 9 bases fit TRBD1. Coverage ceases 3 residues before the CDR3 finishes, and the germline J gene fills in the end. Germline V gives CDR1 LNHDA, CDR2 SQIVND (reference sequence). This CDR3 spans 12 amino acids.

About this clone itself: The missing CDR3 end, 3 residues past where the read stops, is filled in from the germline J gene. V is TRBV5-1 and J is TRBJ2-3; the match to TRBD2 covers 9 bases. The V and J ends lost 0 bases and 1 base, in that order; junction bases with no gene match: 3. The CDR3 has 16 residues. CDR1 SGHRS and CDR2 YFSETQ come from the germline V gene. CDR3 bases read: TGCGCCAGCAGCTTGGGCGGGGGGGCTGGCACAGATACG. The encoded protein is CASSLGGGAGTDT. The CDR3 in its entirety is CASSLGGGAGTDTQYF.

A note on this clone: From the germline J gene comes the end of the CDR3, since the read stops 3 residues before it. This rearrangement joins TRBV7-2 to TRBJ1-2, with TRBD1 matching 7 bases. Trimming took 3 bases from V and 6 from J; bases not matched to a gene: 4. Germline V CDR1 and CDR2: SGHTA, FQGNSA. The CDR3 loop spans 13 amino acids. Partial CDR3 DNA: TGTGCCAGCAGCTTCACAGGGGAGGATGGC. Translated, it gives CASSFTGEDG. The CDR3 in full is CASSFTGEDGYTF.

In the case of this clone: The read terminates 3 residues ahead of where the CDR3 ends, so the germline J gene completes it. J is TRBJ2-3 and V is TRBV20-1; 12 bases are a match to TRBD1. The junction had 2 bases not matched to a gene; V was cut back by 0 bases and J by 4 bases. The CDR3 runs 15 residues. Per germline, CDR1 DFQATT and CDR2 SNEGSKA (reference sequence). Here the CDR3 reads CSARDGDRGPDTQYF. CDR3 DNA, as far as it was read: TGCAGTGCTAGAGATGGGGACAGGGGGCCAGATACG.

The CDR3 sequence is CSARELGAWQPQHF. The covered CDR3 bases are TGCAGTGCTAGAGAGCTTGGGGCTTGGCAGCCC. J is TRBJ1-5 and V is TRBV20-1, with a weak D call TRBD1 (5 bases). Sequencing ends 3 residues short of the CDR3 end; the germline J gene provides the rest. Per the germline V gene, CDR1 is DFQATT and CDR2 is SNEGSKA (reference sequence). Trimming pared 0 bases from V and 7 bases from J, leaving 13 bases between. The CDR3 is 14 residues long.

Comments on this clone: Read data end 3 residues before the CDR3 end; the end is taken from the germline J gene. This sequence joins TRBV5-1 and TRBJ2-2; 8 nucleotides line up with TRBD2. After removal of 4 bases from V and 2 bases from J, the junction contained 4 bases not matched to a gene. Looked up from germline, CDR1 is SGHRS and CDR2 is YFSETQ. The CDR3 spans 15 residues. CDR3 region: CASSPTSGNTGELFF. The DNA read from the CDR3 is TGCGCCAGCAGCCCTACTAGCGGAAACACCGGGGAG.

As to this clone: The read falls 3 residues short of the CDR3 end, and the missing part is taken from the germline J gene. The chain is built from TRBV7-9 and TRBJ1-2, with TRBD1 as a possible D gene (6 bases). CDR1 is SEHNR, CDR2 FQNEAQ, per germline (reference sequence). The CDR3 is 13 amino acids. Incomplete CDR3 DNA: TGTGCCAGCAGCTATACAGGGCTCTCCGAC. As protein: CASSYTGLSD. The complete CDR3 sequence is CASSYTGLSDYTF.